The present T cell receptor beta chain was sequenced within a study of blood T cell repertoires in COVID-19. Overall study context: Samples taken during acute and convalescent COVID-19 were collected in the United States, Italy and Spain. T cells, B-cell-depleted T cells, or PBMCs provided the cDNA or gDNA that served as material.

The CDR3 consists of 15 residues. The junction had 5 bases not matched to a gene; V was cut back by 2 bases and J by 2 bases. CDR1 is SGHTA, CDR2 FQGTGA, per germline. Authors' processing steps: Estimation of nucleated cell counts was performed using reference gene primer amplification. Repertoires were generated with immunoSEQ multiplex PCR, while TCRdb's copy carries only in-frame clones and drops some. V and J calls and clone size follow that table, whereas D and trimming were derived from the DNA. Of 50,000 to 70,000 clones listed, 70% to 85% are singletons. The clonotype comes from a man between 65 and 79 years old with active COVID-19. The chain combines TRBV7-3 with TRBJ2-7, with 8 bases that match TRBD1. Sequencing was performed on peripheral blood. The CDR3: CASSLDRQGPYEQYF. The CDR3 DNA is TGTGCCAGCAGCTTAGATAGACAGGGGCCCTACGAGCAGTACTTC.